These T cell receptor beta chains were read from a single sample in a study of blood T cell repertoires in COVID-19. Assay used: immunoSEQ multiplex PCR; TCRdb lists only in-frame clones, some missing. This table holds around 390,000 clones, about 83% found once. Source material: PBMCs or T cells enriched from blood (not recorded which). The receptors originated from a woman aged 45-60 years who had recovered from COVID-19. Both conserved end residues are part of each CDR3.

>TRBV11-2|TRBJ1-1
CASSLGMTVEAFF
>TRBV14|TRBJ2-2
CASSPRDYLYTGELFF
>TRBV28|TRBJ2-2
CASSLPGTGELFF
>TRBV5-1|TRBJ2-5
CASSLGSGSETQYF
>TRBV6-5|TRBJ1-2
CASSLQFGHHYGYTF
>TRBV5-4|TRBJ2-2
CASSHAGTGELFF
>TRBV2|TRBJ1-4
CASSHEGAVGLFF
>TRBV7-9|TRBJ1-4
CASSLQGREKLFF
>TRBV4-3|TRBJ2-3
CASSHYVTSGEGTDTQYF
>TRBV30|TRBJ2-3
CAWETGALDTQYF
>TRBV7-8|TRBJ2-5
CASSLVGGQETQYF
>TRBV10-3|TRBJ1-2
CAITITENYGYTF
>TRBV7-6|TRBJ2-6
CASSSPPGQGISPSGANVLTF
>TRBV7-2|TRBJ1-1
CASSLAGGISSTEAFF
>TRBV6-5|TRBJ1-6
CASTRLGGSPLHF
>TRBV11-2|TRBJ1-6
CASSKAGLRSSPLHF
>TRBV28|TRBJ1-4
CASSFFPENEKLFF
>TRBV7-9|TRBJ1-4
CASSFYQSEEKLFF
>TRBV7-2|TRBJ1-1
CASSPRTGETEAFF
>TRBV28|TRBJ1-2
CASSLGDRALGGYTF
>TRBV7-9|TRBJ1-1
CASSSGGTLAFF
>TRBV7-9|TRBJ2-1
CASSAQLAGSFNEQFF
>TRBV18|TRBJ2-1
CASSPGPVGVPYNEQFF
>TRBV4-3|TRBJ2-1
CASSQDPSGGYNEQFF
>TRBV11-2|TRBJ2-7
CASTGYGSGYEQYF
>TRBV28|TRBJ1-3
CASSLLSTGSGNTIYF
>TRBV10-3|TRBJ1-2
CAITGGVEGYTF
>TRBV6-5|TRBJ1-1
CASRGQGGGEAFF
>TRBV19|TRBJ1-1
CASSGRDGEGGTEAFF
>TRBV6-2/TRBV6-3|TRBJ2-2
CASSQLAVTGELFF
>TRBV2|TRBJ1-6
CASKLDNSPLHF
>TRBV9|TRBJ2-1
CASSVASGHYNEQFF
>TRBV30|TRBJ1-1
CAWTKGQGTEAFF
>TRBV28|TRBJ2-5
CASSLGGRNQETQYF
>TRBV14|TRBJ1-1
CASSQERVTVLRSEAFF
>TRBV11-2|TRBJ1-6
CASSLYLAVDSPLHF
>TRBV11-2|TRBJ2-7
CASSLDDRHEQYF
>TRBV13|TRBJ2-7
CASSYRLGGMPYEQYF
>TRBV29-1|TRBJ2-1
CSVEASGGPSYNEQFF
>TRBV19|TRBJ2-1
CASQAPRDNEQFF
>TRBV6-2/TRBV6-3|TRBJ1-4
CASSPDTELLFF
>TRBV7-2|TRBJ1-1
CASSLVGTGNTEAFF
>TRBV11-2|TRBJ1-4
CASSSTGTTNEKLFF
>TRBV24-1|TRBJ2-3
CATSDSRGIDTQYF
>TRBV30|TRBJ2-2
CAWSLAGNTGELFF
>TRBV7-3|TRBJ2-5
CASSLSSSGAYRTQYF
>TRBV18|TRBJ1-6
CASSPKGSSPLHF
>TRBV30|TRBJ2-1
CAWSVHPLRGGLNEQFF
>TRBV2|TRBJ1-5
CASSRGQGAYQPQHF
>TRBV11-2|TRBJ1-5
CASISPGLSGNQPQHF
>TRBV7-2|TRBJ2-1
CASSPDAGRGYNEQFF
>TRBV7-8|TRBJ2-3
CASSSYLRLAGAKPNTDTQYF
>TRBV6-5|TRBJ2-7
CASSDSGQRHYEQYF
>TRBV12-3/TRBV12-4|TRBJ1-2
CASRETGYGYTF
>TRBV19|TRBJ1-5
CASSDPLGGHQPQHF
>TRBV28|TRBJ1-2
CASSPRGGFYGYTF
>TRBV7-9|TRBJ1-2
CASSLAGVENYGYTF